Detailed here is one TCR beta chain. Its matching antigen is unknown. The sample comes from a study of cytomegalovirus exposure and HLA in healthy donors. Germline-derived CDR1 and CDR2 are MGHRA and YSYEKL. The CDR3 is made up of 18 amino acids. Trimming left V 1 base short and J 5 bases short, with 18 bases between. Profiling relied on immunoSEQ multiplex PCR, and the TCRdb table lists in-frame clones only, not all of them. The table lists more than 85,000 clones, about 86% of them singletons, with around 4.1% in the top ten. Broader study findings: According to the study, 160 or so TCR beta chains were cytomegalovirus-associated. According to a subsequent analysis, TCR clusters identified in the first cohort showed a tendency to co-occur across the 120 or so validation repertoires. Most TCR sequences were uncommon, yet certain public TCRs appeared in many donors. A few chains linked to CMV were shown in vitro to be specific for CMV antigens.

The chain links TRBV4-1 to TRBJ1-6; D gene unclear. Sequenced material: PBMCs. This clonotype was sampled from a woman aged 18 to 35 in good health and CMV-seropositive. The CDR3 spells CASSQGALGQNNNSPLHF. CDR3 nucleotide sequence: TGCGCCAGCAGCCAAGGAGCCTTGGGCCAAAATAATAATTCACCCCTCCACTTT.